A selection of T cell receptor beta chains follows, all from one sample in a study of shared clonotypes between healthy human individuals. TCRdb's table, derived via immunoSEQ multiplex PCR, lists solely in-frame clones and lacks some. The repertoire has 1 million to 1.3 million clones, 75% to 80% of them found once; the top ten carry 0.6% to 0.75%. Sequencing was carried out using memory CD4+ T cells from PBMCs. The receptor source for this set is a man aged 18 to 35 in good health. Some clones in this sample may be carry-over from other donors' samples. Both conserved end residues are part of each CDR3. Each record gives: J gene, clone size, D gene, V gene, CDR3 DNA, CDR3 protein. D genes are given only for firm matches. Not all rows give a size; the values are once, few, many and, for expanded clones, a class.

TRBJ2-7	NA	NA	TRBV5-1	TGCGCCAGCAGCTTGGAGAGCTCCGACTACGAGCAGTACTTC	CASSLESSDYEQYF
TRBJ1-1	NA	TRBD1	TRBV5-6	TGTGCCAGCAGCCCAGGGACAGGGGACAAGAACACTGAAGCTTTCTTT	CASSPGTGDKNTEAFF
TRBJ1-5	NA	NA	TRBV28	TGTGCCAGCAGTTTCGGGCAGGGCTATCAGCCCCAGCATTTT	CASSFGQGYQPQHF
TRBJ2-5	once	NA	TRBV30	TGTGCCTGGAGTGTGCGGCAGGGGGGGGAGACCCAGTACTTC	CAWSVRQGGETQYF
TRBJ1-4	NA	NA	TRBV4-3	TGCGCCAGCAGCCAAGATGTCAGATCGTCAACTAATGAAAAACTGTTTTTT	CASSQDVRSSTNEKLFF
TRBJ2-7	NA	NA	TRBV18	TGTGCCAGCTCACCCTGGGGAAGCTCCTACGAGCAGTACTTC	CASSPWGSSYEQYF
TRBJ2-1	NA	NA	TRBV2	TGTGCCAGCAGTGAAAATAGGGGGGTCAATGAGCAGTTCTTC	CASSENRGVNEQFF
TRBJ2-2	NA	NA	TRBV5-4	TGTGCCAGCAGCTATATGGGCAGAATAACCGGGGAGCTGTTTTTT	CASSYMGRITGELFF
TRBJ1-2	NA	NA	TRBV28	TGTGCCAGTCTTACCTACAGGGAGGGCTACACCTTC	CASLTYREGYTF
TRBJ2-5	NA	TRBD1	TRBV28	TGTGCCAGCAGTTTGACAGGGGGCAGGGAGACCCAGTACTTC	CASSLTGGRETQYF
TRBJ1-5	NA	TRBD1	TRBV7-8	TGTGCCAGCAGCCGGACAGGGGTGCGCTATCAGCCCCAGCATTTT	CASSRTGVRYQPQHF
TRBJ2-3	NA	NA	TRBV27	TGTGCCAGCAGTGGGGGGAGTAGTTGGGATACGCAGTATTTT	CASSGGSSWDTQYF
TRBJ1-3	once	NA	TRBV9	TGTGCCAGCAGCGTAGGGGGGAACTCTGGAAACACCATATATTTT	CASSVGGNSGNTIYF
TRBJ1-3	NA	NA	TRBV20-1	TGCAGTGCATGGGGCGGAAACACCATATATTTT	CSAWGGNTIYF
TRBJ2-5	NA	NA	TRBV28	TGTGCCAGCACCCGGGACTTTGCGGAAGAGACCCAGTACTTC	CASTRDFAEETQYF
TRBJ2-3	few	NA	TRBV6-5	TGTGCCAGCAGATCTCTCACAGATACGCAGTATTTT	CASRSLTDTQYF
TRBJ2-2	few	NA	TRBV15	TGTGCCACCAGCAGAGATCCGGCGGCTACCGGGGAGCTGTTTTTT	CATSRDPAATGELFF
TRBJ2-1	NA	NA	TRBV28	TGTGCCAGCAGTCTCACTGGCTCCTACAATGAGCAGTTCTTC	CASSLTGSYNEQFF
TRBJ2-3	few	TRBD2	TRBV2	TGTGCCAGCAGTGGGCGGCGGGAGGCGGATACGCAGTATTTT	CASSGRREADTQYF
TRBJ2-7	NA	NA	TRBV5-4	TGTGCCAGCAGCTTATGGCAAAGAGCTCCCTACGAGCAGTACTTC	CASSLWQRAPYEQYF
TRBJ2-3	NA	NA	TRBV18	TGTGCCAGCTCACCCCAGGGAGCAGATACGCAGTATTTT	CASSPQGADTQYF
TRBJ2-1	NA	TRBD1	TRBV5-1	TGCGCCAGCCGTTTTGGGGGACAGATCTCCTACAATGAGCAGTTCTTC	CASRFGGQISYNEQFF
TRBJ1-2	NA	NA	TRBV27	TGTGCCAGCAGTTTATCGGCCGGGGCCCAGTATGGCTACACCTTC	CASSLSAGAQYGYTF
TRBJ2-4	NA	NA	TRBV5-1	TGCGCCAGCAGCTTGTGGGGTAGTGGTGACATTCAGTACTTC	CASSLWGSGDIQYF
TRBJ1-3	NA	NA	TRBV6-1	TGTGCCAGCCGCACAGGGCACTACTCTGGAAACACCATATATTTT	CASRTGHYSGNTIYF
TRBJ1-3	many	TRBD1	TRBV11-2	TGTGCCAGCAGCTTATCCGCGACAGGGAGGACTGGAAACACCATATATTTT	CASSLSATGRTGNTIYF
TRBJ1-1	NA	TRBD1	TRBV6-5	TGTGCCAGCACCCGGACAGGGGCGAACACTGAAGCTTTCTTT	CASTRTGANTEAFF
TRBJ2-5	NA	NA	TRBV5-4	TGTGCCAGCAGCTTGGGGACTTCACAAGAGACCCAGTACTTC	CASSLGTSQETQYF
TRBJ2-3	NA	TRBD2	TRBV29-1	TGCAGCGGCGGGACTAGCGGTTTTACGCAGTATTTT	CSGGTSGFTQYF
TRBJ2-2	NA	NA	TRBV7-8	TGTGCCAGCAGCCCCTCGATCGGGGAGCTGTTTTTT	CASSPSIGELFF
TRBJ1-4	few	NA	TRBV5-1	TGCGCCAGCACCCCGGGGGGGACAACTAATGAAAAACTGTTTTTT	CASTPGGTTNEKLFF
TRBJ1-3	NA	NA	TRBV28	TGTGCCAGCAGACGGCACGGGGAATTGGGAAACACCATATATTTT	CASRRHGELGNTIYF
TRBJ2-7	NA	TRBD1	TRBV5-3	TGTGCCAGAAGCTTGGATCCGACAGGGAGCTCCTACGAGCAGTACTTC	CARSLDPTGSSYEQYF